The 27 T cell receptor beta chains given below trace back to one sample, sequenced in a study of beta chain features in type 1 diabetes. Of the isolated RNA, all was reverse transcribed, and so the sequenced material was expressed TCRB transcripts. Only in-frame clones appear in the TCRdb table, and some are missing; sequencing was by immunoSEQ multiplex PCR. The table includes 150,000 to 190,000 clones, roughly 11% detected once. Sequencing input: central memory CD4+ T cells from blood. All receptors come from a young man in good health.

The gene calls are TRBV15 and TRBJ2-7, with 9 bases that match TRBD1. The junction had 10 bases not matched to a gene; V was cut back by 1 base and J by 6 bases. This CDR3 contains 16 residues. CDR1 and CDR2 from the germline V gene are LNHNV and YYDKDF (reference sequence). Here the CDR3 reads CATSRAGQGNGGEQYF. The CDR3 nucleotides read TGTGCCACCAGCAGAGCGGGACAGGGAAACGGTGGCGAGCAGTACTTC. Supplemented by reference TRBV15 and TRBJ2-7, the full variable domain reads DAMVIQNPRYQVTQFGKPVTLSCSQTLNHNVMYWYQQKSSQAPKLLFHYYDKDFNNEADTPDNFQSRRPNTSFCFLDIRSPGLGDTAMYLCATSRAGQGNGGEQYFGPGTRLTVT.

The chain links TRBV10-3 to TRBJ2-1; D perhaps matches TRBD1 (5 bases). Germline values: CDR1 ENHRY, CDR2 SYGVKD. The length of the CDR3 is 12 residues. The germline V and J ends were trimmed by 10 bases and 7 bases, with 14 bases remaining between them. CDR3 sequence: CASSSTGNEQFF. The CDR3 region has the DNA TGTGCCAGCAGCTCAACAGGTAATGAGCAGTTCTTC.

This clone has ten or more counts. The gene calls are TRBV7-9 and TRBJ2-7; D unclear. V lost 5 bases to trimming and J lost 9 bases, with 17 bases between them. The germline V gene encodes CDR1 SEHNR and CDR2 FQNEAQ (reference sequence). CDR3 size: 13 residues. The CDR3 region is CASSQEHIQVQYF. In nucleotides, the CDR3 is TGTGCCAGCAGCCAAGAACATATCCAAGTGCAGTACTTC.

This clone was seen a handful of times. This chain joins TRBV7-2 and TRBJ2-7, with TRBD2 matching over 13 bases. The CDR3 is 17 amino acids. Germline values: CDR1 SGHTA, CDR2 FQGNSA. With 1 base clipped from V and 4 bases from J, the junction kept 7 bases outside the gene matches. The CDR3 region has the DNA TGTGCCAGCAGCTTAGTCGGGACTAGCGGGACGAGGTACGAGCAGTACTTC. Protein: CASSLVGTSGTRYEQYF.

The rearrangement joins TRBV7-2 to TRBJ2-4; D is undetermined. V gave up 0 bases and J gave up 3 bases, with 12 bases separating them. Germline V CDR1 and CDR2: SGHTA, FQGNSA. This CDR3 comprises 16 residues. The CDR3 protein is CASSLAAVLVKNIQYF. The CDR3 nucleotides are TGTGCCAGCAGCTTAGCAGCCGTGTTGGTCAAAAACATTCAGTACTTC.

This CDR3 is CASRDRPGDEQFF. DNA of the CDR3: TGTGCCAGCAGAGACCGCCCGGGAGATGAGCAGTTCTTC. V and J are TRBV25-1 and TRBJ2-1; maybe TRBD2 (6 bases). This CDR3 has 13 amino acids. Trimming removed 6 bases at V and 8 bases at J, with 14 bases between. In germline, CDR1 is MGHDK, CDR2 SYGVNS. The full variable domain, in which reference TRBV25-1 and TRBJ2-1 provide the parts outside the CDR3, is EADIYQTPRYLVIGTGKKITLECSQTMGHDKMYWYQQDPGMELHLIHYSYGVNSTEKGDLSSESTVSRIRTEHFPLTLESARPSHTSQYLCASRDRPGDEQFFGPGTRLTVL.

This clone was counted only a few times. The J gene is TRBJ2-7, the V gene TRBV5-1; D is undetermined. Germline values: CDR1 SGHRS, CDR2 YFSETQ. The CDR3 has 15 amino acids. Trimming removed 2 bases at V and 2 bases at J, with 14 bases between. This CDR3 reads CASSLLSYGAYEQYF. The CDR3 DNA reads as TGCGCCAGCAGCTTACTATCTTATGGGGCCTACGAGCAGTACTTC.

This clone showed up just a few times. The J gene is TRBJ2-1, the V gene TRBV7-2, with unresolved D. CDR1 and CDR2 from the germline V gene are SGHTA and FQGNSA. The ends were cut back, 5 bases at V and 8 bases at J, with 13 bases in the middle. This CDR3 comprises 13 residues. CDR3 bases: TGTGCCAGCAGCCGGGTAGCAGGATATGAGCAGTTCTTC. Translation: CASSRVAGYEQFF.

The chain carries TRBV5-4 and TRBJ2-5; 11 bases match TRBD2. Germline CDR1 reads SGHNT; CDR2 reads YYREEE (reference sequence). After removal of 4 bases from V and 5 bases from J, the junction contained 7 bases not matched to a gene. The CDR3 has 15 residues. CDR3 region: CASSPRPSGGETQYF. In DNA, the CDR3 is TGTGCCAGCAGCCCCCGGCCTAGCGGGGGGGAGACCCAGTACTTC.

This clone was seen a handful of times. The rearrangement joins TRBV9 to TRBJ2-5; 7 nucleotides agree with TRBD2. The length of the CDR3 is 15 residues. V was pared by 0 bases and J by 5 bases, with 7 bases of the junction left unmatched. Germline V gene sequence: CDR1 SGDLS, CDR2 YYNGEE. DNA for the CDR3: TGTGCCAGCAGCGTAGAAGCGGGACTAAGGGAGACCCAGTACTTC. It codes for CASSVEAGLRETQYF.

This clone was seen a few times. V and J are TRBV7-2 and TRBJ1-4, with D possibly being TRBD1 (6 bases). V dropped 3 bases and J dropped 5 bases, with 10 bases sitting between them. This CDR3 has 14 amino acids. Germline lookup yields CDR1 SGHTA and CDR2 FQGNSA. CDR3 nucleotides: TGTGCCAGCAGCTTTGGGACACCCAATGAAAAACTGTTTTTT. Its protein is CASSFGTPNEKLFF.

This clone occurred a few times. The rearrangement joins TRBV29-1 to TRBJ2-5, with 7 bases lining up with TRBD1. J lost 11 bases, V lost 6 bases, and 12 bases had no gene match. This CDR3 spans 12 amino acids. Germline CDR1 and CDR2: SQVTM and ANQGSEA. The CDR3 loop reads CSVHRGKGEQYF. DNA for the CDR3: TGCAGCGTCCACAGGGGAAAGGGGGAGCAGTACTTC.

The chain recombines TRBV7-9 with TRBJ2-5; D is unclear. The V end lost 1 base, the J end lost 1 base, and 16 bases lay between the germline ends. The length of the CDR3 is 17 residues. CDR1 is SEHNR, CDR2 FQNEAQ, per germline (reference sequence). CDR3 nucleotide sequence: TGTGCCAGCAGCTTAGGGTCGGCGGTGGGTAGCCAAGAGACCCAGTACTTC. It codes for CASSLGSAVGSQETQYF.

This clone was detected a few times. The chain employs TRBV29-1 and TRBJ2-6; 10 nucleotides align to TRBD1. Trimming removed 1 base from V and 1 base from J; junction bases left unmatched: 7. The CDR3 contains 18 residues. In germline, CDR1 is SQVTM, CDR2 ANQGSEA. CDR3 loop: CSVEVGLGQGSGANVLTF. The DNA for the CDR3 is TGCAGCGTTGAAGTTGGCCTGGGACAGGGGTCTGGGGCCAACGTCCTGACTTTC.

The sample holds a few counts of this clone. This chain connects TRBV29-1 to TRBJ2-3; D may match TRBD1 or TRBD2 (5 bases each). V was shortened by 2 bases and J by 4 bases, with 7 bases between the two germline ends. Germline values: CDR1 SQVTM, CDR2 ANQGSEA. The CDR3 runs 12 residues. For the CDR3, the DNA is TGCAGCGTTGAAATGGGGGCAGATACGCAGTATTTT. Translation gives CSVEMGADTQYF.

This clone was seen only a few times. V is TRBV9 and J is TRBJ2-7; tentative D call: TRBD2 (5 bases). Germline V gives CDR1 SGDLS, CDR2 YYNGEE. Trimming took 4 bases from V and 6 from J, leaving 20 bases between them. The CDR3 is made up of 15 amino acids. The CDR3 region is CASSQRASRAAEQYF. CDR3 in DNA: TGTGCCAGCAGCCAACGCGCTAGCAGAGCGGCCGAGCAGTACTTC.

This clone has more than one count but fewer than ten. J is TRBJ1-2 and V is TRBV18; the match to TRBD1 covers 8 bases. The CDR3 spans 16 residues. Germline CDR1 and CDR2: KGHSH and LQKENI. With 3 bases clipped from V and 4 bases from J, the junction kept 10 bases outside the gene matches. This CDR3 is CASSPQGAGHTYGYTF. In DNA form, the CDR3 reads TGTGCCAGCTCACCCCAGGGGGCAGGGCATACCTATGGCTACACCTTC.

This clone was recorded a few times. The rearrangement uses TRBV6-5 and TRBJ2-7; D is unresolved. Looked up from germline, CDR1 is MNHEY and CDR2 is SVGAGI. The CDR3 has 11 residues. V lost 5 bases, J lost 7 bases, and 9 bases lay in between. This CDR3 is CASSTPWEQYF. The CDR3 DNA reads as TGTGCCAGCAGTACCCCTTGGGAGCAGTACTTC.

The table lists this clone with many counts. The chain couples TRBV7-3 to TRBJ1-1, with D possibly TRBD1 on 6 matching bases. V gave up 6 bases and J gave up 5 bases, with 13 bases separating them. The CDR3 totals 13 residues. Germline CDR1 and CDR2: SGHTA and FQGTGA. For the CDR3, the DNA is TGTGCCAGCAGTTCTCACAGGGAAACTGAAGCTTTCTTT. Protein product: CASSSHRETEAFF.

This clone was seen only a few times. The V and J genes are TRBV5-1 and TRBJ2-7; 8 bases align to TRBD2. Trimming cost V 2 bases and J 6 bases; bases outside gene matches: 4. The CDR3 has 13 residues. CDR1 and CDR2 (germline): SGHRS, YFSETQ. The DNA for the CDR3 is TGCGCCAGCAGCTTTGGGACTAGGGGCGAGCAGTACTTC. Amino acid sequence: CASSFGTRGEQYF. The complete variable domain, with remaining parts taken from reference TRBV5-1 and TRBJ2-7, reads KAGVTQTPRYLIKTRGQQVTLSCSPISGHRSVSWYQQTPGQGLQFLFEYFSETQRNKGNFPGRFSGRQFSNSRSEMNVSTLELGDSALYLCASSFGTRGEQYFGPGTRLTVT.

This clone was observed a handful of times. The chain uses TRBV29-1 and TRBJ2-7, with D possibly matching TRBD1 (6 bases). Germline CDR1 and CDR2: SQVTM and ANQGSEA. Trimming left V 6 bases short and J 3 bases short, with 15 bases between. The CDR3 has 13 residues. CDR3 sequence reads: CSVGGGGYYEQYF. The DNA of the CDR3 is TGCAGCGTAGGGGGTGGAGGTTACTACGAGCAGTACTTC.

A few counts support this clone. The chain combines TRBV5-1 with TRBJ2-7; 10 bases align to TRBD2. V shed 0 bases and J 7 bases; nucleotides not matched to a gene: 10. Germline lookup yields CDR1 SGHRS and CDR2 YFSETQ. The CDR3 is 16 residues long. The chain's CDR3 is CASSLATSGPSSEQYF. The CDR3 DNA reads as TGCGCCAGCAGCTTGGCGACTAGCGGGCCATCCTCGGAGCAGTACTTC.

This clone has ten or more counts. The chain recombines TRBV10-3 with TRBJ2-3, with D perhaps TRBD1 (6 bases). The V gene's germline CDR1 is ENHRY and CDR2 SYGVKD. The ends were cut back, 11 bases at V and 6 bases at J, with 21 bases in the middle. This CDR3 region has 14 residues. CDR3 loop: CASLPGQGQDTQYF. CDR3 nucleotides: TGTGCCTCTCTACCCGGGCAGGGGCAGGATACGCAGTATTTT.

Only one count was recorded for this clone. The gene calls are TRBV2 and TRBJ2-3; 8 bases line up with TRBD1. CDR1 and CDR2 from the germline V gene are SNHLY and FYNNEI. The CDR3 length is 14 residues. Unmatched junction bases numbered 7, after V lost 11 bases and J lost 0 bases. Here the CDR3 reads CAGRTGTSTDTQYF. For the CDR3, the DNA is TGTGCCGGAAGGACAGGGACTAGCACAGATACGCAGTATTTT.

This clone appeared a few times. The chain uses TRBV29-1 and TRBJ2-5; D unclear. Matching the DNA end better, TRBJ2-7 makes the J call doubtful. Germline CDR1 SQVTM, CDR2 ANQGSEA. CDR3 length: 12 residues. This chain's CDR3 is CSAITPSREQYF. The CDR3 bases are TGCAGCGCCATAACCCCCTCGCGCGAGCAGTACTTC.

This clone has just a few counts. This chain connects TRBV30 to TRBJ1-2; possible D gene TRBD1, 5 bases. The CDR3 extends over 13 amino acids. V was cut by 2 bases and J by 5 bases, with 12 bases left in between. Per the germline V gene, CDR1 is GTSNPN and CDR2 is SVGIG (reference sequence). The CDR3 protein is CAWSTQVRYGYTF. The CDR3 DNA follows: TGTGCCTGGAGTACACAGGTTCGGTATGGCTACACCTTC.

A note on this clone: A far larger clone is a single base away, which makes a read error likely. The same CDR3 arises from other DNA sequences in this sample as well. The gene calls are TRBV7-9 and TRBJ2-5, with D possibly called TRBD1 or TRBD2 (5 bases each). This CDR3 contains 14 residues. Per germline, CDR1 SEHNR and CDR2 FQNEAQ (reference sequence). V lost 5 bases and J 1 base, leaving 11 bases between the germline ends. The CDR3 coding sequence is TGTGCCAGCAGCCAAGTGGGGACCCAAGAGACCCAGTACTTC. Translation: CASSQVGTQETQYF.